The 23 T cell receptor beta chains presented below share a single source sample, sequenced in a study of CD4 T cells in relation to SARS-CoV-2 and coronaviruses. Unexposed donor CD4+ T cells date from 2011-2018, before the COVID-19 pandemic. CD4+ T cells were isolated from the cells after less than 13 days of culture. Some clones are missing from TCRdb's copy, which holds only in-frame ones; the method was immunoSEQ multiplex PCR. The repertoire holds 9,500 to 11,000 clones, with 65% to 75% as singletons. For these TCRs, the target antigens are not known. Sequences were obtained from CD4+ T cells from PBMCs, cultured in vitro. The receptors were gathered from a human donor in good health.

On this clone: Mismatch with germline at one junction end may stem from a read error. V gene TRBV2 combines with J gene TRBJ1-1; D uncertain. Germline-derived CDR1 and CDR2 are SNHLY and FYNNEI. This CDR3 is built from 15 residues. In DNA, the CDR3 is TGTGTCAGCAGTGAAGGTTGGCCCGGTGGGACTGAAGCTTTCTTT. This sequence encodes CVSSEGWPGGTEAFF.

The chain carries TRBV7-2 and TRBJ1-1; weak D call: TRBD1 (6 bases). Germline V CDR1 and CDR2: SGHTA, FQGNSA. V was trimmed by 5 bases and J by 4 bases, leaving 17 bases between them. CDR3 size: 15 residues. This CDR3 reads CASSPPRGGLTEAFF. DNA of the CDR3: TGTGCCAGCAGCCCCCCAAGGGGGGGGCTCACTGAAGCTTTCTTT.

For this clone: At one end the junction does not follow the germline gene, possibly because of a read error. The rearrangement links TRBV5-6 to TRBJ2-7, with D tentatively TRBD1 (6 bases). Germline CDR1 reads SGHDT; CDR2 reads YYEEEE. The CDR3 covers 13 residues. The chain's CDR3 is CASRLGQSYEQYF. In DNA form, the CDR3 reads TGTGCCAGCAGATTGGGACAATCCTACGAGCAGTACTTC.

The chain couples TRBV9 to TRBJ2-5; 7 bases map to TRBD2. V was clipped by 2 bases and J by 1 base; unmatched bases: 5. This CDR3 is built from 15 residues. Germline CDR1 reads SGDLS; CDR2 reads YYNGEE. DNA of the CDR3: TGTGCCAGCAGCGTGGGTCTAGCGGTCCAAGAGACCCAGTACTTC. It codes for CASSVGLAVQETQYF.

The gene calls are TRBV28 and TRBJ2-7; tentative D call: TRBD2 (6 bases). The V end was cut by 5 bases, the J end by 6 bases, with 17 bases between. Germline values: CDR1 MDHEN, CDR2 SYDVKM. The CDR3 is 14 residues long. CDR3 sequence: CASSPHGGIGEQYF. The CDR3 DNA is TGTGCCAGCAGTCCCCATGGAGGGATAGGCGAGCAGTACTTC.

The chain recombines TRBV6-2 or TRBV6-3 with TRBJ2-2; D unresolved. The germline V gene encodes CDR1 MNHEY and CDR2 SVGEGT. V was shortened by 0 bases and J by 5 bases, with 16 bases between the two germline ends. The CDR3 extends over 17 amino acids. For the CDR3, the DNA is TGTGCCAGCAGTTACTCGAACAGTCGGCGGCTAACCGGGGAGCTGTTTTTT. Amino acids: CASSYSNSRRLTGELFF.

About this clone itself: One end of the junction is discordant with germline, which a read error may explain. J is TRBJ2-5 and V is TRBV7-8, with TRBD1 matching over 8 bases. This CDR3 is built from 14 residues. Germline-derived CDR1 and CDR2 are SGHVS and FQNEAQ. The CDR3 nucleotides read TGTGCCAGCAGTTTAGGACAGGGATACGAGACCCAGTACTTC. Residues: CASSLGQGYETQYF.

This chain uses TRBV5-6 with TRBJ1-4; TRBD1 might be the D (5 bases). Germline CDR1 and CDR2: SGHDT and YYEEEE. V lost 3 bases and J 4 bases, leaving 7 bases between the germline ends. CDR3 length equals 13 residues. The CDR3 region has the DNA TGTGCCAGCAGCTGGGGGATTAATGAAAAACTGTTTTTT. Amino acid sequence: CASSWGINEKLFF.

The rearrangement joins TRBV19 to TRBJ2-1; D gene ambiguous. V was cut by 5 bases and J by 6 bases, with 8 bases left in between. Germline-derived CDR1 and CDR2 are LNHDA and SQIVND (reference sequence). CDR3 length: 12 residues. CDR3 in DNA: TGTGCCAGTAGTCTGAGTTTCAATGAGCAGTTCTTC. Protein product: CASSLSFNEQFF.

The chain joins TRBV19 to TRBJ2-1; D is uncertain. The CDR3 contains 13 residues. Trimming shortened V by 3 bases and J by 5 bases, and 8 bases separated the two germline ends. Germline CDR1 LNHDA, CDR2 SQIVND (reference sequence). The CDR3 spells CASSIWTDNEQFF. CDR3 coding DNA: TGTGCCAGTAGTATCTGGACGGACAATGAGCAGTTCTTC.

This chain uses TRBV19 with TRBJ1-4, with 8 bases lining up with TRBD1. There are 15 residues in the CDR3. CDR1 and CDR2 (germline): LNHDA, SQIVND (reference sequence). Trimming removed 8 bases from V and 2 bases from J; junction bases left unmatched: 7. CDR3 region: CASSGQGTTNEKLFF. CDR3 DNA sequence: TGTGCCAGTTCTGGACAGGGAACCACTAATGAAAAACTGTTTTTT.

The V and J genes are TRBV7-2 and TRBJ2-7, with TRBD1 matching 9 bases. V lost 4 bases and J lost 4; bases outside the gene matches: 2. The germline V gene encodes CDR1 SGHTA and CDR2 FQGNSA. There are 13 residues in the CDR3. CDR3 sequence: CASSSQGAYEQYF. The CDR3 DNA reads as TGTGCCAGCAGCTCACAGGGGGCGTACGAGCAGTACTTC.

The chain carries TRBV4-3 and TRBJ2-3, with 7 bases identical to TRBD1. The trim removed 2 bases at V and 6 bases at J, leaving 5 bases unmatched. Germline CDR1 is LGHNA and CDR2 is YSLEER. The CDR3 loop spans 14 amino acids. In DNA, the CDR3 is TGCGCCAGCAGCCAAAAGACAGGGTGGGATACGCAGTATTTT. Its protein is CASSQKTGWDTQYF.

CDR3 loop: CASSPFPGTSTDTQYF. The CDR3 DNA reads as TGTGCCAGCTCACCATTTCCAGGCACGAGCACAGATACGCAGTATTTT. The chain recombines TRBV18 with TRBJ2-3; D is ambiguous. The CDR3 has 16 residues. Germline V gene lookup returns CDR1 KGHSH and CDR2 LQKENI. Trimming left V 2 bases short and J 0 bases short, with 12 bases between.

The rearrangement uses TRBV6-2 or TRBV6-3 and TRBJ2-7, with D maybe TRBD2 (6 bases). The V gene's germline CDR1 is MNHEY and CDR2 SVGEGT. With 4 bases removed from V and 2 bases from J, the gap between germline ends came to 9 bases. This CDR3 contains 13 residues. CDR3 protein: CASSFSGAYEQYF. In nucleotides, the CDR3 is TGTGCCAGCAGTTTTAGCGGAGCCTACGAGCAGTACTTC.

The gene calls are TRBV30 and TRBJ1-5; D is uncertain. Deletions cut 0 bases from V and 4 bases from J, with 7 bases between. The CDR3 has 13 amino acids. Germline CDR1 reads GTSNPN; CDR2 reads SVGIG (reference sequence). CDR3 protein: CAWSVTVNQPQHF. DNA of the CDR3: TGTGCCTGGAGTGTTACCGTTAATCAGCCCCAGCATTTT.

CDR3: CASSYSGGYTDTQYF. The CDR3 nucleotides are TGTGCCAGCAGTTACTCAGGGGGGTACACAGATACGCAGTATTTT. The chain has TRBV6-5 and TRBJ2-3, with D perhaps assigned TRBD1 or TRBD2 (6 bases each). The CDR3 runs to 15 residues. Germline CDR1 and CDR2: MNHEY and SVGAGI. V was clipped by 0 bases and J by 2 bases, with 9 bases between them.

The chain couples TRBV9 to TRBJ2-3; 16 nucleotides line up with TRBD2. CDR3 length: 19 residues. Looked up from germline, CDR1 is SGDLS and CDR2 is YYNGEE. Trimming removed 0 bases from V and 5 bases from J; junction bases left unmatched: 9. CDR3 protein: CASSVDPWGLAGGQDTQYF. DNA for the CDR3: TGTGCCAGCAGCGTAGACCCCTGGGGACTAGCGGGAGGGCAAGATACGCAGTATTTT. The complete variable domain, with remaining parts taken from reference TRBV9 and TRBJ2-3, reads DSGVTQTPKHLITATGQRVTLRCSPRSGDLSVYWYQQSLDQGLQFLIQYYNGEERAKGNILERFSAQQFPDLHSELNLSSLELGDSALYFCASSVDPWGLAGGQDTQYFGPGTRLTVL.

This CDR3 reads CASSPILQTDTQYF. CDR3 in DNA: TGTGCCAGCAGCCCCATACTCCAGACAGATACGCAGTATTTT. The chain has TRBV7-2 and TRBJ2-3; D is unresolved. This CDR3 has 14 amino acids. Germline V gene data show CDR1 as SGHTA and CDR2 as FQGNSA. The germline V and J ends were trimmed by 5 bases and 3 bases, with 12 bases remaining between them.

This clone was observed a single time. J is TRBJ1-1 and V is TRBV5-1; the D gene is possibly TRBD1 (6 bases). The length of the CDR3 is 14 residues. Germline values: CDR1 SGHRS, CDR2 YFSETQ. Trimming took 4 bases from V and 1 from J, leaving 11 bases between them. Here the CDR3 DNA reads TGCGCCAGCAGCCTGGACAGTACGAACACTGAAGCTTTCTTT. Protein sequence: CASSLDSTNTEAFF.

This chain joins TRBV6-4 and TRBJ2-3; D might be TRBD2 (6 bases). CDR1 and CDR2 (germline): MRHNA, SNTAGT. V was shortened by 0 bases and J by 2 bases, with 9 bases between the two germline ends. The CDR3 is 15 residues long. CDR3 sequence reads: CASSDSAGPTDTQYF. The CDR3 DNA sequence: TGTGCCAGCAGTGACTCCGCGGGGCCCACAGATACGCAGTATTTT.

CDR3 amino acids: CASSPRESIGNTGELFF. For the CDR3, the DNA is TGTGCCAGCAGTCCCAGGGAGAGCATTGGGAACACCGGGGAGCTGTTTTTT. The chain is built from TRBV9 and TRBJ2-2, with D tentatively TRBD1 or TRBD2 (5 bases each). V lost 5 bases and J lost 1, with 18 bases in between. Germline CDR1 and CDR2: SGDLS and YYNGEE. This CDR3 is 17 amino acids long.

This chain connects TRBV7-8 to TRBJ2-3; D is ambiguous. Trimming removed 1 base from V and 10 bases from J, with 9 bases in between. This CDR3 comprises 12 residues. Germline CDR1 reads SGHVS; CDR2 reads FQNEAQ. Here the CDR3 reads CASSLGRAAQYF. The CDR3 DNA reads as TGTGCCAGCAGCTTAGGTCGTGCAGCGCAGTATTTT.